This record looks at one T cell receptor (beta chain) sequence and its context. What it recognizes is unknown. This specimen comes from a study of Ad26.COV2.S vaccination and SARS-CoV-2 variants. Overall study context: The vaccine Ad26.COV2.S was put into the muscle once, or twice with 56 days between.

Sequencing used immunoSEQ multiplex PCR; TCRdb keeps in-frame clones, though not all of them. The data contain about 480,000 clones, around nine tenths of them seen just once; the ten biggest clones take up 9.5% to 15%. Study observations and caveats: Placebo recipients trailed vaccine recipients in spike-specific TCR breadth.

The treatment: around 19 received Ad26.COV2.S at low or high dose, single or two shots; several received placebo; per-sample allocation not given. Sampling took place 63 days after the first vaccine or placebo injection. Germline V gives CDR1 GTSNPN, CDR2 SVGIG (reference sequence). V lost 0 bases and J 4 bases, leaving 13 bases between the germline ends. The length of the CDR3 is 16 residues. The sequence was obtained from a person aged 18-60 years who received the Ad26.COV2.S COVID-19 vaccine or a placebo. The sequences come from peripheral blood, collected in a trial of Ad26.COV2.S vaccine versus placebo. The chain employs TRBV30 and TRBJ1-6; no clear D gene. The CDR3: CAWSVSAGIYNSPLHF. CDR3 nucleotides: TGTGCCTGGAGTGTTTCCGCTGGGATTTATAATTCACCCCTCCACTTT. Using reference TRBV30 and TRBJ1-6 for the parts outside the CDR3, the full variable domain is SQTIHQWPATLVQPVGSPLSLECTVEGTSNPNLYWYRQAAGRGLQLLFYSVGIGQISSEVPQNLSASRPQDRQFILSSKKLLLSDSGFYLCAWSVSAGIYNSPLHFGNGTRLTVT.